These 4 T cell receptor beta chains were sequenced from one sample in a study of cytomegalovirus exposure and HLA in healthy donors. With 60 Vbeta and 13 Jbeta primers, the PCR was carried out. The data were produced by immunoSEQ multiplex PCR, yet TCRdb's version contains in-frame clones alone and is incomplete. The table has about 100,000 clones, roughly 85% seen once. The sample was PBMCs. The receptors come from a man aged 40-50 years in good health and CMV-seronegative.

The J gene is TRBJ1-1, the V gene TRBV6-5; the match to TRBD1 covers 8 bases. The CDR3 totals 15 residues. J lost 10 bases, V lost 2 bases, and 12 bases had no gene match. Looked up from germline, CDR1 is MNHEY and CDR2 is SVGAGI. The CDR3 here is CASSYGQGAHKGAFF. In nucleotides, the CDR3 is TGTGCCAGCAGTTACGGCCAGGGGGCGCATAAGGGAGCTTTCTTT.

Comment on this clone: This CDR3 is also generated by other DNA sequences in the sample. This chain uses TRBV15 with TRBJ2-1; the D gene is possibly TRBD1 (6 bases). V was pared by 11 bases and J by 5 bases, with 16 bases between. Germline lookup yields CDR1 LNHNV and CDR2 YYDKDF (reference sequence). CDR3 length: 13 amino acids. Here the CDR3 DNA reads TGTGCCTTGGGTAGTGGGGACAACAATGAGCAGTTCTTC. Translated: CALGSGDNNEQFF.

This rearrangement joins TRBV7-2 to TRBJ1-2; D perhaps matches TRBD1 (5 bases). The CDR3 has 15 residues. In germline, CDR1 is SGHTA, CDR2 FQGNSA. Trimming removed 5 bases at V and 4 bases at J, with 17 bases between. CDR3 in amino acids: CASSPVGGVGYGYTF. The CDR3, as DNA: TGTGCCAGCAGCCCGGTGGGGGGGGTCGGCTATGGCTACACCTTC.

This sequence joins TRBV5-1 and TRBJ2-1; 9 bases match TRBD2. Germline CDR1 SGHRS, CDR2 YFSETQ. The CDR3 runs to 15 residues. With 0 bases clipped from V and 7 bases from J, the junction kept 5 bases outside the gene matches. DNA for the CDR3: TGCGCCAGCAGCTTGGGGCTAGCGGGGATTAATGAGCAGTTCTTC. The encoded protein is CASSLGLAGINEQFF.